This T cell receptor beta chain came from a study of identifying expanded T cells in peripheral blood. Findings and caveats of the study: Roughly two-week clone count variance significantly increased as total template count grew.

Collection occurred without any documented infections or immune events in donors. On this clone: Its specificity is not known.

The germline CDR1 and CDR2 sequences are SNHLY and FYNNEI. The CDR3 totals 18 residues. V lost 2 bases and J 0 bases, leaving 16 bases between the germline ends. The data were produced by immunoSEQ multiplex PCR, yet TCRdb's version contains in-frame clones alone and is incomplete. The table includes about 130,000 clones, 86% detected once. The TCR sequence derives from a person aged 18 to 75 in good health. The specimen was blood. The rearrangement uses TRBV2 and TRBJ1-4; D remains ambiguous. This CDR3 is CASSERALSRATNEKLFF. The CDR3 DNA reads as TGTGCCAGCAGTGAAAGGGCCCTCTCCCGTGCAACTAATGAAAAACTGTTTTTT.